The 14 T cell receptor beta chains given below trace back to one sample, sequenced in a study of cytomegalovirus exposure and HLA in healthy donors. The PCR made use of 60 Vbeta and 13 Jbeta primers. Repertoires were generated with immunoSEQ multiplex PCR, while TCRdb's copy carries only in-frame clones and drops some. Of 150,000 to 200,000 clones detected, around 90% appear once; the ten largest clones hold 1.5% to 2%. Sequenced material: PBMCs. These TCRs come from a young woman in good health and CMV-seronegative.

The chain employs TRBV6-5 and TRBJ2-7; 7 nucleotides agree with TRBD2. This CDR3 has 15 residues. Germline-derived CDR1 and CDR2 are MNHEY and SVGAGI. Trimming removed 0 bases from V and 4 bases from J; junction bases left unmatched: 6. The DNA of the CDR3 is TGTGCCAGCAGTTACTCGACTAGCTTAGGATACGAGCAGTACTTC. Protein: CASSYSTSLGYEQYF.

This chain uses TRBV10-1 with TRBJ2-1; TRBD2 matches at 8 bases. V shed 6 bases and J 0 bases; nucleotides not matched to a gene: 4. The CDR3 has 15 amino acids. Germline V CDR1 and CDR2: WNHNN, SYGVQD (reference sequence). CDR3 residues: CASSEGTSSYNEQFF. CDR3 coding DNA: TGCGCCAGCAGCGAGGGGACTAGCTCCTACAATGAGCAGTTCTTC.

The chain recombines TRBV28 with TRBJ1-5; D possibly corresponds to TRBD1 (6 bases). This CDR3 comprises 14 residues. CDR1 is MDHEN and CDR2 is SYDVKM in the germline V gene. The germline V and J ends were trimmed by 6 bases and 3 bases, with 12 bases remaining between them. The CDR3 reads CASSPDRLNQPQHF. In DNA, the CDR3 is TGTGCCAGCAGCCCTGACAGGCTCAATCAGCCCCAGCATTTT.

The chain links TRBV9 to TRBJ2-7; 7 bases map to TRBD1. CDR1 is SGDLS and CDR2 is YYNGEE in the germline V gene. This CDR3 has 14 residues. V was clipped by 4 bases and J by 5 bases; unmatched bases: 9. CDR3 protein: CASSPQTGSDEQYF. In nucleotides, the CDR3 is TGTGCCAGCAGCCCCCAGACAGGGTCCGACGAGCAGTACTTC. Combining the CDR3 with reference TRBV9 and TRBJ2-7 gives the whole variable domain DSGVTQTPKHLITATGQRVTLRCSPRSGDLSVYWYQQSLDQGLQFLIQYYNGEERAKGNILERFSAQQFPDLHSELNLSSLELGDSALYFCASSPQTGSDEQYFGPGTRLTVT.

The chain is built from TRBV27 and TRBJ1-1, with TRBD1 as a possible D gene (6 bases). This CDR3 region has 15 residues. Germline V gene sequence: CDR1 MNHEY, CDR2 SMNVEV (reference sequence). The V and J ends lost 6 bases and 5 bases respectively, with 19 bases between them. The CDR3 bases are TGTGCCAGCAGCAACTCGGGGGGCGCGAGGACTGAAGCTTTCTTT. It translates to CASSNSGGARTEAFF.

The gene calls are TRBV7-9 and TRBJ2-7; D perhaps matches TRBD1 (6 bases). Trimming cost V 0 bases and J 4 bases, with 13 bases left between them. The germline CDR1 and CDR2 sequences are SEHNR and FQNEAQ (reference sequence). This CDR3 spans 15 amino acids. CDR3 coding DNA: TGTGCCAGCAGCTTAGCCCAGGGACAAACGTACGAGCAGTACTTC. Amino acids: CASSLAQGQTYEQYF.

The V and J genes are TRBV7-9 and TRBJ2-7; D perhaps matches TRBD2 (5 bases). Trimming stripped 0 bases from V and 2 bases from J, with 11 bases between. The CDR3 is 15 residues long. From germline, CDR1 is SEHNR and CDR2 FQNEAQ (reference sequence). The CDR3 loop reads CASSLAGGSPYEQYF. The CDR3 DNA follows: TGTGCCAGCAGCTTAGCAGGAGGATCCCCCTACGAGCAGTACTTC.

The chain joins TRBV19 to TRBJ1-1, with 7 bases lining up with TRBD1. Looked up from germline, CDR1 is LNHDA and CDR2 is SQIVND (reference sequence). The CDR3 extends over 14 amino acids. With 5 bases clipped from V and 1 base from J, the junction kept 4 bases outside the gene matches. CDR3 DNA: TGTGCCAGTAGTCCCGGGACAGAGAACACTGAAGCTTTCTTT. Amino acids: CASSPGTENTEAFF.

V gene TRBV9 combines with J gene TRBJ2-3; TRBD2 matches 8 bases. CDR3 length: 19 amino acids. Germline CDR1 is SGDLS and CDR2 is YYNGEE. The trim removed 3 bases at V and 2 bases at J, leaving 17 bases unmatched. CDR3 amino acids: CASSADRIVAGGPTDTQYF. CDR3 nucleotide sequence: TGTGCCAGCAGCGCCGACCGGATAGTCGCGGGGGGCCCCACAGATACGCAGTATTTT.

CDR3 in DNA: TGTGCCAGCAGCAAAGCGCGGAAGGCTTTAGGGCGGGAGAGATACAATGAGCAGTTCTTC. Its protein is CASSKARKALGRERYNEQFF. The J gene is TRBJ2-1, the V gene TRBV21-1; the table names TRBD2, a call not compared with the DNA. TRBV21-1 is a pseudogene segment. The CDR3 is made up of 20 amino acids.

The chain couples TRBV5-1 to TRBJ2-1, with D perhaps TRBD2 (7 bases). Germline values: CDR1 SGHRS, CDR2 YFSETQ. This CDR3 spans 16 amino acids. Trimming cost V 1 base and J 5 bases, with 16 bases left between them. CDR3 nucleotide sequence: TGCGCCAGCAGCTTGAGTAATGGGGGGGCCCACAATGAGCAGTTCTTC. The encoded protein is CASSLSNGGAHNEQFF.

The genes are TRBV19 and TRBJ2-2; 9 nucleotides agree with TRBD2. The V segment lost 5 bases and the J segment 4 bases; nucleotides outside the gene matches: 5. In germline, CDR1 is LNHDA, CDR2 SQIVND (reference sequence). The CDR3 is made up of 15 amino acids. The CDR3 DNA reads TGTGCCAGTAGTCTGGGACTAGCAGGCACCGGGGAGCTGTTTTTT. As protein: CASSLGLAGTGELFF.

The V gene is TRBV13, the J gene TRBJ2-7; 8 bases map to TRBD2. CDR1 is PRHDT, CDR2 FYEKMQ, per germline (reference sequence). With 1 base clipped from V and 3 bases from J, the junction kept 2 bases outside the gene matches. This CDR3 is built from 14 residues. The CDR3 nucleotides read TGTGCCAGCAGCTTAGCGGGAGGGAACTACGAGCAGTACTTC. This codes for CASSLAGGNYEQYF.

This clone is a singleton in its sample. Here the CDR3 DNA reads TGCGCCAGCAGCCTCTGGGAGGGGGGTCTCACAGATACGCAGTATTTT. It translates to CASSLWEGGLTDTQYF. J is TRBJ2-3 and V is TRBV5-1; D is perhaps TRBD2 (7 bases). Trimming cost V 4 bases and J 2 bases, with 17 bases left between them. CDR3 length: 16 amino acids. Germline CDR1 is SGHRS and CDR2 is YFSETQ.